This T cell receptor beta chain stems from a study of shared clonotypes between healthy human individuals. About the study: Plates per donor: three CD4 naive, three CD4 memory, two CD8 naive, one CD8 memory. Regarding the study as a whole: Naive CD4 clonotypes overlapped across several donors at approximately 5%. Represented genetic and exposure-history diversity was restricted by having few donors.

About this clone itself: Antigen unknown.

CD4+ cells underwent separation, giving CD45RA+ naive and CD45RA-negative memory subsets. Profiling relied on immunoSEQ multiplex PCR, and the TCRdb table lists in-frame clones only, not all of them. Of under 1,100,000 clones in the sample, about 70% were seen once. This CDR3 is 15 amino acids long. Germline CDR1 is MNHNS and CDR2 is SASEGT. Trimming removed 6 bases from V and 1 base from J, with 12 bases in between. The source of this sequence is a young man in good health. What was sequenced was memory CD4+ T cells sorted from blood. Subset defined: CD45RA-negative fraction. The rearrangement links TRBV6-1 to TRBJ2-2; D might be TRBD2 (5 bases). CDR3 sequence (DNA): TGTGCCAGCAGCGGCCATCGGGGGAACACCGGGGAGCTGTTTTTT. As protein: CASSGHRGNTGELFF.